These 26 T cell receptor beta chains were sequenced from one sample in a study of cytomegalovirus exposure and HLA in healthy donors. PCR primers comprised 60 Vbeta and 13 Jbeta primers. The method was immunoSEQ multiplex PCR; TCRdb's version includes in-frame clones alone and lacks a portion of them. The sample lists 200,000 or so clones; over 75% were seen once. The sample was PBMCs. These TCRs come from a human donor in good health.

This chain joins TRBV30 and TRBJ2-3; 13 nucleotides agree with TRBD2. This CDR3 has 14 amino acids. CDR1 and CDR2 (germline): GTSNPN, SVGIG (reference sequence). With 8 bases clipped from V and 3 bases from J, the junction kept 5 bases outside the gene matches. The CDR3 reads CAMSGLAGTDTQYF. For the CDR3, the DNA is TGTGCCATGTCGGGACTAGCGGGAACAGATACGCAGTATTTT.

In nucleotides, the CDR3 is TGTGCCAGTAGTAACGGCCTAGAGGGATCCTACGAGCAGTACTTC. This gives the protein CASSNGLEGSYEQYF. This chain joins TRBV19 and TRBJ2-7; perhaps TRBD2 as D (5 bases). This CDR3 has 15 amino acids. Germline V gene lookup returns CDR1 LNHDA and CDR2 SQIVND (reference sequence). V shed 4 bases and J shed 1 base, with 14 bases lying between them.

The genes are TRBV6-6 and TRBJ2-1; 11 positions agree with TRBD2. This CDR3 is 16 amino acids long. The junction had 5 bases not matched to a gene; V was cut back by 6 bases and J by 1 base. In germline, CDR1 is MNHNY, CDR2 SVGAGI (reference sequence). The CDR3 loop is CASSGTSGGSYNEQFF. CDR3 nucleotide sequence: TGTGCCAGCAGCGGGACTAGCGGAGGATCCTACAATGAGCAGTTCTTC.

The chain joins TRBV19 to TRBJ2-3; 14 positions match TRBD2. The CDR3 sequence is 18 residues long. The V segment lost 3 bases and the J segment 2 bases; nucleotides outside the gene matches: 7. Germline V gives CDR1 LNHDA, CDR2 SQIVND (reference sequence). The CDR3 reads CASSIAGGLAGATDTQYF. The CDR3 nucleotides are TGTGCCAGTAGTATCGCGGGGGGACTAGCGGGAGCCACAGATACGCAGTATTTT.

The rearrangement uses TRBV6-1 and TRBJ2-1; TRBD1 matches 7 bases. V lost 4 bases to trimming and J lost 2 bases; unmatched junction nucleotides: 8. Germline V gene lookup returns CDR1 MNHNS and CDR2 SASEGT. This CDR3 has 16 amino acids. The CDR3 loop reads CASSVIQGLTYNEQFF. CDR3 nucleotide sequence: TGTGCCAGCAGTGTTATACAGGGGTTGACCTACAATGAGCAGTTCTTC.

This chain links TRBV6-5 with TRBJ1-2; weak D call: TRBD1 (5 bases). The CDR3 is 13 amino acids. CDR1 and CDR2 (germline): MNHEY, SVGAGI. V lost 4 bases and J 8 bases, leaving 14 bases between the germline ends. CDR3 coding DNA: TGTGCCAGCAGTTCAGGGCAATTGGGAGGCTACACCTTC. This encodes CASSSGQLGGYTF.

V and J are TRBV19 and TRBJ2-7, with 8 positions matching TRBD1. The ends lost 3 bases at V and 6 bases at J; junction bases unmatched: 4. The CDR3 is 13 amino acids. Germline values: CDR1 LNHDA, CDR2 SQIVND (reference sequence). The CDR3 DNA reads TGTGCCAGTAGTATGGCAGGGGGCGGCGAGCAGTACTTC. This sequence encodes CASSMAGGGEQYF.

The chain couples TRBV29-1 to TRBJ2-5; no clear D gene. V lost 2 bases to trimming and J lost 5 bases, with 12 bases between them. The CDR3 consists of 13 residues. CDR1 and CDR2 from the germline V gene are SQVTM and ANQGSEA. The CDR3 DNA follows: TGCAGCGTTGAACCCAGGCTTGAGGAGACCCAGTACTTC. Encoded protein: CSVEPRLEETQYF. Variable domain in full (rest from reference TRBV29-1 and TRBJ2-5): SAVISQKPSRDICQRGTSLTIQCQVDSQVTMMFWYRQQPGQSLTLIATANQGSEATYESGFVIDKFPISRPNLTFSTLTVSNMSPEDSSIYLCSVEPRLEETQYFGPGTRLLVL.

DNA for the CDR3: TGTGCCAGTAATCCCGGGACAGGGGTTGAGCAGTACTTC. It encodes CASNPGTGVEQYF. J is TRBJ2-7 and V is TRBV19; 10 nucleotides line up with TRBD1. Trimming took 7 bases from V and 7 from J; bases not matched to a gene: 7. The CDR3 has 13 amino acids. Germline V lookup: CDR1 LNHDA, CDR2 SQIVND (reference sequence).

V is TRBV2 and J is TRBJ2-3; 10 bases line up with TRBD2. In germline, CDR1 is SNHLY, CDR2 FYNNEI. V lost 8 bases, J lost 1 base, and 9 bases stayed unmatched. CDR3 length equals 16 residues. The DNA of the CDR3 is TGTGCCAGCTGTTTCTCTAGCGGGAGAGGCACAGATACGCAGTATTTT. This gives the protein CASCFSSGRGTDTQYF.

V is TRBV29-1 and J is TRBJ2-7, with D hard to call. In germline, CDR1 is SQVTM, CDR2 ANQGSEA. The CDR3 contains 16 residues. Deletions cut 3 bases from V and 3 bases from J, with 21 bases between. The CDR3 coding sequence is TGCAGCGTTGAGAATAGCAGCCCTTCGTCGCGCTACGAGCAGTACTTC. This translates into CSVENSSPSSRYEQYF.

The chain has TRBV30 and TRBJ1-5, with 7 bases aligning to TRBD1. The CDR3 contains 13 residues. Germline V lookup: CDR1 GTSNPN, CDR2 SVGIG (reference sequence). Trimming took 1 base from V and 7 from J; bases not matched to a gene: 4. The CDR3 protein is CAWSGQGGQPQHF. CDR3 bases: TGTGCCTGGAGTGGCCAGGGGGGACAGCCCCAGCATTTT.

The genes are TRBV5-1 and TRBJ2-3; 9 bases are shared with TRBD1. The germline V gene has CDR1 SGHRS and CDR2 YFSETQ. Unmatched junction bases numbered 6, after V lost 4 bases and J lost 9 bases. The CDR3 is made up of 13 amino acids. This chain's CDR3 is CASSPEGQGTQYF. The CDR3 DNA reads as TGCGCCAGCAGCCCGGAAGGACAGGGGACGCAGTATTTT.

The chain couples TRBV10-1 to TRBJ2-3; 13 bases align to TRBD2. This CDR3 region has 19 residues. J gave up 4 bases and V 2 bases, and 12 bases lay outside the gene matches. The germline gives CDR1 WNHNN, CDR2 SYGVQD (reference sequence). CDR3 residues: CASSEPECGLAGAADTQYF. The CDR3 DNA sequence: TGCGCCAGCAGTGAGCCGGAGTGTGGACTAGCGGGAGCGGCAGATACGCAGTATTTT.

In DNA, the CDR3 is TGTGCCAGCAACCAGGGGGCCGGTGAGCAGTTCTTC. It translates to CASNQGAGEQFF. The chain combines TRBV9 with TRBJ2-1; 8 bases are a match to TRBD1. After removal of 6 bases from V and 9 bases from J, the junction contained 5 bases not matched to a gene. CDR3 length: 12 residues. Germline V CDR1 and CDR2: SGDLS, YYNGEE. The full variable domain, with the rest looked up from reference TRBV9 and TRBJ2-1, is DSGVTQTPKHLITATGQRVTLRCSPRSGDLSVYWYQQSLDQGLQFLIQYYNGEERAKGNILERFSAQQFPDLHSELNLSSLELGDSALYFCASNQGAGEQFFGPGTRLTVL.

For the CDR3, the DNA is TGTGCCTGGAGTGTAACGGGTGCGGGCAATCAGCCCCAGCATTTT. It is translated as CAWSVTGAGNQPQHF. V usage is TRBV30 and J usage is TRBJ1-5; D is unclear. The germline CDR1 and CDR2 sequences are GTSNPN and SVGIG (reference sequence). The CDR3 consists of 15 residues. V was trimmed by 0 bases and J by 2 bases, leaving 11 bases between them.

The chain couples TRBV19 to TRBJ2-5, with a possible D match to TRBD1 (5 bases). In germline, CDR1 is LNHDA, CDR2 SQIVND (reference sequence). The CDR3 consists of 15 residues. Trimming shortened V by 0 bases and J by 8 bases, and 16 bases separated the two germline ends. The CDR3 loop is CASSIDIRGWSTQYF. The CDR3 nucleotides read TGTGCCAGTAGTATAGATATAAGGGGCTGGAGTACCCAGTACTTC.

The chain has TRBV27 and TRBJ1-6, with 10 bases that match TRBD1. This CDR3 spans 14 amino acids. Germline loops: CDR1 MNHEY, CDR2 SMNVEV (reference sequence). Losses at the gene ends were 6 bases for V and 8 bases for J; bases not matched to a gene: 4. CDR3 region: CASRLGTGDSPLHF. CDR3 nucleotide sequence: TGTGCCAGCAGACTCGGGACAGGGGATTCACCCCTCCACTTT.

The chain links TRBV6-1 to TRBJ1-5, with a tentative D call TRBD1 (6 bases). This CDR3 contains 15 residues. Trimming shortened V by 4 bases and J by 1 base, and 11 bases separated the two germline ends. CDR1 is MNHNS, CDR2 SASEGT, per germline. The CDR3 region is CASSADRISNQPQHF. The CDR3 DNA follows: TGTGCCAGCAGTGCCGACAGGATCAGCAATCAGCCCCAGCATTTT.

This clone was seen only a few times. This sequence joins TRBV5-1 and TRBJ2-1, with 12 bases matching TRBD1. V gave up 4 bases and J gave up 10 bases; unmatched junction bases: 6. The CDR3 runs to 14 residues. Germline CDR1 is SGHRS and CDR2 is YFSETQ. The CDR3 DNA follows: TGCGCCAGCAGCGTCGGGACAGGGGGCGTAGAGCAGTTCTTC. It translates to CASSVGTGGVEQFF.

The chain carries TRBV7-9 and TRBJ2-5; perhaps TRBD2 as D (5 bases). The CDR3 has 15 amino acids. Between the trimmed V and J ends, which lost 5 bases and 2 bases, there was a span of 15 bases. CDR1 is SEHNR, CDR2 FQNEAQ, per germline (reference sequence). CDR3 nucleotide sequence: TGTGCCAGCAGCCCTCGGGAACTAAATCAAGAGACCCAGTACTTC. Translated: CASSPRELNQETQYF.

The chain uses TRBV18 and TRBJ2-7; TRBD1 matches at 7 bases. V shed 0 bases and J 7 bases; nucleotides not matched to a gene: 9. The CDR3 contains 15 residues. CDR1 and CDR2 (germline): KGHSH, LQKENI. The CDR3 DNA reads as TGTGCCAGCTCACCACCCGTAGGGGGCGCGGGTGAGCAGTACTTC. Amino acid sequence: CASSPPVGGAGEQYF.

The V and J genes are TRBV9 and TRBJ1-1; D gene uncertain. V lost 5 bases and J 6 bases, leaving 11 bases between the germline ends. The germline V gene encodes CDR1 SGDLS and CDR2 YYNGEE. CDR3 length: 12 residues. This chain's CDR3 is CASSSVAPEAFF. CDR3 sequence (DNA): TGTGCCAGCAGTTCAGTAGCTCCTGAAGCTTTCTTT.

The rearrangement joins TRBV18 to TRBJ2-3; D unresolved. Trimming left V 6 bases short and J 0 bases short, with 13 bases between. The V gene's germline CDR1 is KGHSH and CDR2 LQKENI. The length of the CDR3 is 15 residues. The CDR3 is CASSSGSFSTDTQYF. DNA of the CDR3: TGTGCCAGCTCCTCGGGTAGCTTTAGCACAGATACGCAGTATTTT.

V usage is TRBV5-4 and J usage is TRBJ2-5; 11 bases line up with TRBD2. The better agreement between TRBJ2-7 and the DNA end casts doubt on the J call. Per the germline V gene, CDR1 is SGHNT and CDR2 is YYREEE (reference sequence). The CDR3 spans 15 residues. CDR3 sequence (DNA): TGTGCCAGCAGCCGAGGCACTAGCGGGAGCCACGAGCAGTACTTC. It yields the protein CASSRGTSGSHEQYF.

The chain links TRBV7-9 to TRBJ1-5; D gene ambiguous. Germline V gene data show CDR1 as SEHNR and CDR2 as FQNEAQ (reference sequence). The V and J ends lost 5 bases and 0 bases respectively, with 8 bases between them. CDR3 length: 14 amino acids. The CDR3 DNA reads TGTGCCAGCAGCACCGGGTATAGCAATCAGCCCCAGCATTTT. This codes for CASSTGYSNQPQHF.